What follows are 2 T cell receptor beta chains derived from one specimen sequenced in a study of cytomegalovirus exposure and HLA in healthy donors (dated by TCRdb to the late 2010s). Preparation of the library involved the immunoSEQ multiplex PCR assay. The multiplex PCR relied on a mix of 60 forward primers for TCR Vbeta segments and 13 reverse primers for TCR Jbeta segments. TCRdb re-hosts the immuneACCESS table, in-frame sequences only. Its copies lack some clones; in the studies checked, an unresolved V gene accounts for under half of them, and the cause for the rest is not known. This sample gives 70,000 to 90,000 clones in total; more than 55% of them show up just once. Jointly, the top ten make up over 4.5% of the sample. The specimen was PBMCs. The receptor source for this set is a man aged 55 to 69 in good health and CMV-seropositive.

This clone came up a few times. This chain uses TRBV14 with TRBJ1-1; D uncertain. Germline V gives CDR1 SGHDN, CDR2 FVKESK. The germline V and J ends were trimmed by 1 base and 5 bases, with 8 bases remaining between them. The CDR3 extends over 13 amino acids. The chain's CDR3 is CASSQVSMTEAFF. The CDR3 bases are TGTGCCAGCAGCCAAGTGAGTATGACTGAAGCTTTCTTT.

The rearrangement uses TRBV6-5 and TRBJ2-7, with unresolved D. The ends were cut back, 0 bases at V and 3 bases at J, with 9 bases in the middle. The CDR3 runs to 14 residues. The V gene's germline CDR1 is MNHEY and CDR2 SVGAGI. In DNA, the CDR3 is TGTGCCAGCAGTTACTCGTCGACTGTCTACGAGCAGTACTTC. Its translation is CASSYSSTVYEQYF.